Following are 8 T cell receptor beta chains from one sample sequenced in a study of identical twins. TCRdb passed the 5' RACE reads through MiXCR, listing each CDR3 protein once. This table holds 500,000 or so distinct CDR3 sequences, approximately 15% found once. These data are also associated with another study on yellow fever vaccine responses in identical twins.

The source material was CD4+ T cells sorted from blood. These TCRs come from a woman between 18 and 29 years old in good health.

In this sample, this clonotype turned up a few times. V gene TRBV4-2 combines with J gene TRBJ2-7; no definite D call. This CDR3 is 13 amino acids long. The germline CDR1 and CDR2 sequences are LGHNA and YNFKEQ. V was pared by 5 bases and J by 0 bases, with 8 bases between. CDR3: CASSSTFSYEQYF. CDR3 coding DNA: TGTGCCAGCAGCTCGACCTTCTCCTACGAGCAGTACTTC.

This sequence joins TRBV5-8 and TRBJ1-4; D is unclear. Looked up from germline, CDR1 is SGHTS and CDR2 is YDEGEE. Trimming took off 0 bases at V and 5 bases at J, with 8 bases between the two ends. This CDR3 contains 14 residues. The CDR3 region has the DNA TGTGCCAGCAGCTTGGGGATGTACAATGAAAAACTGTTTTTT. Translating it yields CASSLGMYNEKLFF.

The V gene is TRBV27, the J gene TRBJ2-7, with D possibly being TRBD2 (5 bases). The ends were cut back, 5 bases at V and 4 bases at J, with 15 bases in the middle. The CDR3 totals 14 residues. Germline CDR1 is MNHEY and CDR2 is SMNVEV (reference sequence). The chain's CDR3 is CASSPAGVIYEQYF. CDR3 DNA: TGTGCCAGCAGTCCCGCCGGGGTCATTTACGAGCAGTACTTC.

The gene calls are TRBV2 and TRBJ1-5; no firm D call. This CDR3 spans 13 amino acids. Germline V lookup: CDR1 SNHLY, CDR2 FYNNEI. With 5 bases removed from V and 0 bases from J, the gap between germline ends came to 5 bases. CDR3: CASSMYSNQPQHF. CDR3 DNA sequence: TGTGCCAGCAGTATGTATAGCAATCAGCCCCAGCATTTT.

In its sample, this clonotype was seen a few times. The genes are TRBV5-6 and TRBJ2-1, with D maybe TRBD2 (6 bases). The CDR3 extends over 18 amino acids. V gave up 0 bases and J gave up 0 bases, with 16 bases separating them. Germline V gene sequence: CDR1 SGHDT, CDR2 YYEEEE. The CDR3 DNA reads TGTGCCAGCAGCTTGGAGGGACTCGGGGGAGGCTCCTACAATGAGCAGTTCTTC. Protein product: CASSLEGLGGGSYNEQFF.

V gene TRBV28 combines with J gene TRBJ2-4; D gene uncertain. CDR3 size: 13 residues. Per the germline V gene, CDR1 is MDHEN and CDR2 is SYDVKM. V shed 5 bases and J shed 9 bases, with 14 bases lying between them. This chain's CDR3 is CASSKDSVSIQYF. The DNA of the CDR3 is TGTGCCAGCAGTAAAGACTCGGTGAGCATTCAGTACTTC.

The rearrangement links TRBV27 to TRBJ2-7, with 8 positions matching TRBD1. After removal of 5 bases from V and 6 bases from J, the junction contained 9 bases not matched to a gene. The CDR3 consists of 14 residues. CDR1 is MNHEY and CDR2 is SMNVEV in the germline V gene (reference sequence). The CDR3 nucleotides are TGTGCCAGCAGTCCGACGCAGGGGGCGGGCGAGCAGTACTTC. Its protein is CASSPTQGAGEQYF.

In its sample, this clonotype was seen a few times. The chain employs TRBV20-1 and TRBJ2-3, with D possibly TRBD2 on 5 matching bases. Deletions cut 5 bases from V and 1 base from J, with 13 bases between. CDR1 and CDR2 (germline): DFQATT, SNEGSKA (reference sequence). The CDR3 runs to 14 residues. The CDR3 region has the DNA TGCAGTGCTCTTAGGGAGTCAGGCACAGATACGCAGTATTTT. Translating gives CSALRESGTDTQYF.